This T cell receptor beta chain derives from a study of graft-versus-host responses after intestinal transplantation. Overall study context: Each recipient received anti-thymocyte globulin induction, then tacrolimus and steroids for about three years.

Clones were read by immunoSEQ multiplex PCR, and TCRdb kept only the in-frame ones, dropping some. The sample shows about 99,000 clones, approximately 84% of them seen only once. V shed 5 bases and J 8 bases; nucleotides not matched to a gene: 4. CDR1 and CDR2 (germline): MNHEY, SVGAGI. This CDR3 has 14 residues. Study observations and caveats: Recipient marrow held GvH clones, some first seen in ileum or blood. Early post-transplant declines in HvG were associated with peak levels of circulating GvH clones. Those patients showing graft-donor T cell macrochimerism displayed high graft-versus-host to host-versus-graft clonal ratios in allografts.

A note on this clone: Its antigen remains unidentified.

The chain joins TRBV6-5 to TRBJ2-3; 13 bases line up with TRBD2. This receptor was identified in a human donor who received an intestinal transplant. The source was unstimulated CD4+ T cells sorted from spleen or lymph node cells, collected before intestinal transplant. Here the CDR3 reads CASSTSGRALTQYF. CDR3 nucleotides: TGTGCCAGCAGTACTAGCGGGAGGGCACTTACGCAGTATTTT.